A single sample is the source of the 19 T cell receptor beta chains below, sequenced in a study of shared clonotypes between healthy human individuals. The assay was immunoSEQ multiplex PCR, and TCRdb's table has in-frame clones only and misses some. The table shows under 2.5 million clones, with about 90% occurring only once. The sequenced sample was naive CD4+ T cells from PBMCs. This sample's subset: CD45RA+ positively selected. The receptors come from a man between 18 and 29 years old in good health. Some clones in this sample may be carry-over from other donors' samples.

The chain links TRBV7-2 to TRBJ2-5; TRBD1 aligns across 8 bases. This CDR3 contains 15 residues. J gave up 5 bases and V 2 bases, and 7 bases lay outside the gene matches. Germline V gene lookup returns CDR1 SGHTA and CDR2 FQGNSA. This chain's CDR3 is CASSLQSGGDETQYF. The CDR3 DNA reads TGTGCCAGCAGCTTACAATCAGGGGGCGACGAGACCCAGTACTTC.

The V call is TRBV15, the J call TRBJ2-3; 14 positions agree with TRBD2. This CDR3 is 18 amino acids long. Trimming took 1 base from V and 1 from J; bases not matched to a gene: 4. The V gene's germline CDR1 is LNHNV and CDR2 YYDKDF (reference sequence). The CDR3 nucleotides read TGTGCCACCAGCAGAGGACTAGCGGGAGGGTACCGCACAGATACGCAGTATTTT. Amino acids: CATSRGLAGGYRTDTQYF.

This chain connects TRBV5-1 to TRBJ1-3; perhaps TRBD1 as D (6 bases). Germline values: CDR1 SGHRS, CDR2 YFSETQ. The CDR3 totals 13 residues. Between the trimmed V and J ends, which lost 4 bases and 3 bases, there was a span of 8 bases. CDR3 region: CASSRDIGNTIYF. The CDR3 nucleotides are TGCGCCAGCAGCCGGGACATTGGAAACACCATATATTTT.

This rearrangement joins TRBV30 to TRBJ2-7; a weak D match, TRBD1 (5 bases). CDR1 and CDR2 (germline): GTSNPN, SVGIG (reference sequence). V lost 2 bases and J lost 5, with 13 bases in between. The CDR3 runs to 13 residues. In DNA, the CDR3 is TGTGCCTGGAGTCAAGGGGTGGGGAACGAGCAGTACTTC. This codes for CAWSQGVGNEQYF.

The rearrangement joins TRBV7-8 to TRBJ1-4; the D gene is possibly TRBD1 (6 bases). In germline, CDR1 is SGHVS, CDR2 FQNEAQ. The CDR3 has 16 residues. V was trimmed by 0 bases and J by 12 bases, leaving 20 bases between them. CDR3: CASSLAWDIGMRELFF. In DNA form, the CDR3 reads TGTGCCAGCAGCTTAGCGTGGGACATTGGAATGAGGGAACTGTTTTTT.

The rearrangement uses TRBV5-1 and TRBJ2-1; the D gene is possibly TRBD1 (5 bases). Per germline, CDR1 SGHRS and CDR2 YFSETQ. V was clipped by 0 bases and J by 1 base, with 8 bases between them. The CDR3 runs to 15 residues. The CDR3, as DNA: TGCGCCAGCAGCTTGGGTGGGGCTTCCTACAATGAGCAGTTCTTC. Translating gives CASSLGGASYNEQFF.

This rearrangement joins TRBV2 to TRBJ2-7; no clear D gene. The CDR3 is 15 residues long. The ends were cut back, 2 bases at V and 2 bases at J, with 13 bases in the middle. CDR1 and CDR2 (germline): SNHLY, FYNNEI. The CDR3 spells CASSEQAILPYEQYF. As DNA, the CDR3 is TGTGCCAGCAGTGAACAAGCGATCCTCCCCTACGAGCAGTACTTC.

The chain recombines TRBV9 with TRBJ2-1; 10 nucleotides match TRBD1. In germline, CDR1 is SGDLS, CDR2 YYNGEE. V lost 6 bases and J lost 4; bases outside the gene matches: 4. This CDR3 has 14 residues. Here the CDR3 DNA reads TGTGCCAGCACCAGACAGGGGGCTTACAATGAGCAGTTCTTC. Translation gives CASTRQGAYNEQFF.

This CDR3 is CASSDPSRVNEQFF. CDR3 bases: TGCGCCAGCAGCGACCCCTCCAGGGTCAATGAGCAGTTCTTC. The V call is TRBV5-1, the J call TRBJ2-1, with D possibly TRBD1 on 5 matching bases. Trimming pared 4 bases from V and 6 bases from J, leaving 14 bases between. From germline, CDR1 is SGHRS and CDR2 YFSETQ. This CDR3 is built from 14 residues.

The V and J genes are TRBV5-1 and TRBJ2-5; tentatively, D is TRBD2 (5 bases). The V gene's germline CDR1 is SGHRS and CDR2 YFSETQ. The CDR3 runs 16 residues. Trimming cost V 1 base and J 5 bases, with 18 bases left between them. CDR3 DNA: TGCGCCAGCAGCTTGTCCCCCTGGAGAGGCGGGGAGACCCAGTACTTC. Translation gives CASSLSPWRGGETQYF. Full variable domain (remainder filled in from reference TRBV5-1 and TRBJ2-5): KAGVTQTPRYLIKTRGQQVTLSCSPISGHRSVSWYQQTPGQGLQFLFEYFSETQRNKGNFPGRFSGRQFSNSRSEMNVSTLELGDSALYLCASSLSPWRGGETQYFGPGTRLLVL.

Here the CDR3 reads CASRLSGASYEQYF. The DNA for the CDR3 is TGTGCCAGCAGGCTGTCGGGTGCCTCCTACGAGCAGTACTTC. This rearrangement joins TRBV11-1 to TRBJ2-7; D remains ambiguous. The germline V and J ends were trimmed by 6 bases and 0 bases, with 12 bases remaining between them. The CDR3 length is 14 residues. Germline V gene lookup returns CDR1 SGHAT and CDR2 FQDESV (reference sequence).

This chain uses TRBV5-1 with TRBJ1-1; D is unclear. This CDR3 contains 15 residues. Trimming shortened V by 0 bases and J by 0 bases, and 9 bases separated the two germline ends. The germline V gene has CDR1 SGHRS and CDR2 YFSETQ. CDR3 sequence: CASSLGRPLNTEAFF. CDR3 nucleotides: TGCGCCAGCAGCTTGGGGCGACCTTTGAACACTGAAGCTTTCTTT.

The chain couples TRBV5-8 to TRBJ2-5, with D perhaps TRBD2 (5 bases). This CDR3 has 15 amino acids. Germline CDR1 and CDR2: SGHTS and YDEGEE. V lost 0 bases and J lost 3, with 12 bases in between. CDR3 sequence (DNA): TGTGCCAGCAGCTTGGACTCCGCGGGCGAAGAGACCCAGTACTTC. Translated, it gives CASSLDSAGEETQYF.

This chain links TRBV10-3 with TRBJ1-1; unclear D gene. V lost 3 bases to trimming and J lost 4 bases, with 9 bases between them. CDR1 ENHRY and CDR2 SYGVKD come from the germline V gene. This CDR3 comprises 13 residues. CDR3 bases: TGTGCCATCAGTGATAGCGAGGGCACTGAAGCTTTCTTT. Its protein product is CAISDSEGTEAFF.

V and J are TRBV7-2 and TRBJ2-3, with 13 bases identical to TRBD2. The J segment lost 8 bases and the V segment lost 5 bases, leaving 7 bases of the junction unmatched. CDR1 and CDR2 (germline): SGHTA, FQGNSA. CDR3 length equals 15 residues. In DNA, the CDR3 is TGTGCCAGCAGCCCTGGACTAGCGGGAGAGGCTACGCAGTATTTT. This translates into CASSPGLAGEATQYF.

This rearrangement joins TRBV6-5 to TRBJ1-2; 9 nucleotides align to TRBD1. Germline V gives CDR1 MNHEY, CDR2 SVGAGI. V lost 6 bases, J lost 8 bases, and 10 bases stayed unmatched. The CDR3 has 14 amino acids. CDR3 sequence: CASRRGDREEGYTF. Written as DNA, the CDR3 is TGTGCCAGCAGACGGGGGGACAGGGAGGAGGGCTACACCTTC.

The chain combines TRBV2 with TRBJ2-2; no clear D. Germline CDR1 SNHLY, CDR2 FYNNEI. This CDR3 has 13 residues. V dropped 7 bases and J dropped 2 bases, with 8 bases sitting between them. CDR3 in amino acids: CASKATNTGELFF. The DNA of the CDR3 is TGTGCCAGCAAGGCAACCAACACCGGGGAGCTGTTTTTT.

This chain joins TRBV5-1 and TRBJ2-5; 8 bases are shared with TRBD2. Losses at the gene ends were 2 bases for V and 3 bases for J; bases not matched to a gene: 9. The CDR3 covers 16 residues. Germline CDR1 and CDR2: SGHRS and YFSETQ. The CDR3 spells CASSLGTSRTKETQYF. CDR3 nucleotide sequence: TGCGCCAGCAGCTTAGGGACTAGTCGCACGAAAGAGACCCAGTACTTC. The full variable domain, its missing parts supplied by reference TRBV5-1 and TRBJ2-5, is KAGVTQTPRYLIKTRGQQVTLSCSPISGHRSVSWYQQTPGQGLQFLFEYFSETQRNKGNFPGRFSGRQFSNSRSEMNVSTLELGDSALYLCASSLGTSRTKETQYFGPGTRLLVL.

The chain is built from TRBV6-1 and TRBJ2-3, with 7 bases matching TRBD1. V lost 7 bases and J lost 6; bases outside the gene matches: 13. The CDR3 sequence is 15 residues long. Germline-derived CDR1 and CDR2 are MNHNS and SASEGT. CDR3 sequence (DNA): TGTGCCAGCAATCGACAGGGCAATCCAGGGGATACGCAGTATTTT. It encodes CASNRQGNPGDTQYF.